This entry lists 22 T cell receptor beta chains sequenced from one sample in a study of T cell clones after liver transplantation (dated by TCRdb to the late 2010s). The library was obtained by the immunoSEQ multiplex PCR assay. The clones in this table, taken by TCRdb from immuneACCESS, are in-frame only. Not every clone is retained; where verified, under half of the shortfall comes from an unresolved V gene, and the cause of the rest is unknown. The sample has over 45,000 clones on record, 70% to 75% of them singletons. Just under 10% of the sample belongs to the ten largest clones. The sequencing here drew on CD4+ T cells from blood, taken about 56 months after liver transplant. The receptors stem from a human patient who received a liver transplant. Because of the transplant, the T cells may be the graft donor's rather than the patient's own.

The chain couples TRBV19 to TRBJ1-6; 9 bases align to TRBD1. Germline V gene lookup returns CDR1 LNHDA and CDR2 SQIVND (reference sequence). Unmatched junction bases numbered 9, after V lost 7 bases and J lost 8 bases. The CDR3 loop spans 15 amino acids. The DNA of the CDR3 is TGTGCCAGTACCCTACGGGGACAGGGCGATTCACCCCTCCACTTT. Amino acids: CASTLRGQGDSPLHF.

V is TRBV29-1 and J is TRBJ1-2; 7 bases agree with TRBD1. The germline V gene encodes CDR1 SQVTM and CDR2 ANQGSEA. The CDR3 contains 11 residues. With 3 bases clipped from V and 7 bases from J, the junction kept 2 bases outside the gene matches. The CDR3 coding sequence is TGCAGCGTTGAGACAGGGCTTGGCTACACCTTC. Protein: CSVETGLGYTF.

V and J are TRBV7-7 and TRBJ2-6, with 7 nucleotides matching TRBD1. After removal of 7 bases from V and 4 bases from J, the junction contained 10 bases not matched to a gene. CDR1 is SSHAT and CDR2 is FNYEAQ in the germline V gene (reference sequence). There are 16 residues in the CDR3. The CDR3 is CASTNLQGSGANVLTF. CDR3 bases: TGTGCCAGCACTAACCTACAGGGGTCCGGGGCCAACGTCCTGACTTTC.

The chain carries TRBV5-4 and TRBJ2-1; 10 positions agree with TRBD1. Trimming at V came to 4 bases and at J to 2 bases, leaving 3 bases not matched to a gene. The CDR3 has 15 amino acids. Germline V gene sequence: CDR1 SGHNT, CDR2 YYREEE (reference sequence). The CDR3 DNA is TGTGCCAGCAGCCTAGGACAGGGGGCCTACAATGAGCAGTTCTTC. Translated: CASSLGQGAYNEQFF.

There are a few counts of this clone. The rearrangement joins TRBV10-1 to TRBJ1-2; D uncertain. CDR3 length equals 13 residues. Germline assignment: CDR1 WNHNN and CDR2 SYGVQD (reference sequence). Trimming left V 5 bases short and J 8 bases short, with 15 bases between. CDR3 protein: CASSPDLKGGYTF. The DNA for the CDR3 is TGCGCCAGCAGTCCGGATCTAAAAGGAGGCTACACCTTC.

The chain employs TRBV4-2 and TRBJ2-3, with 8 positions matching TRBD2. CDR3 length: 15 residues. The V gene's germline CDR1 is LGHNA and CDR2 YNFKEQ. Trimming removed 0 bases from V and 5 bases from J; junction bases left unmatched: 4. The CDR3 DNA is TGTGCCAGCAGCCAAGAACCGAGCGGGGGAGATACGCAGTATTTT. As protein: CASSQEPSGGDTQYF.

The chain uses TRBV12-5 and TRBJ2-3; 12 nucleotides line up with TRBD2. The CDR3 runs 18 residues. Trimming cost V 7 bases and J 8 bases; bases outside gene matches: 19. The germline V gene has CDR1 LGHNT and CDR2 FRNRAP. The CDR3 DNA sequence: TGTGCTAGTGCTGCACTAGCGGGGGGACGGACTTCACGGGGTACGCAGTATTTT. Translation gives CASAALAGGRTSRGTQYF.

The chain employs TRBV9 and TRBJ2-1; 11 bases are a match to TRBD2. V shed 4 bases, J shed 2 bases, and the junction held 8 bases outside the gene matches. The CDR3 runs 17 residues. Germline CDR1 and CDR2: SGDLS and YYNGEE. This chain's CDR3 is CASSPKLAGDAYNEQFF. CDR3 bases: TGTGCCAGCAGCCCAAAACTAGCGGGGGACGCCTACAATGAGCAGTTCTTC.

This clone appeared a few times. V usage is TRBV2 and J usage is TRBJ1-6; 8 bases map to TRBD1. The CDR3 runs 15 residues. V shed 7 bases, J shed 5 bases, and the junction held 7 bases outside the gene matches. The germline V gene encodes CDR1 SNHLY and CDR2 FYNNEI. The CDR3 here is CASNQGATNNSPLHF. The CDR3 DNA is TGTGCCAGCAATCAGGGGGCGACTAATAATTCACCCCTCCACTTT.

This rearrangement joins TRBV11-2 to TRBJ2-7; a weak D match, TRBD1 (8 bases). Trimming cost V 4 bases and J 5 bases, with 18 bases left between them. From germline, CDR1 is SGHAT and CDR2 FQNNGV. There are 15 residues in the CDR3. The CDR3 protein is CASSSVDRGGHEQYF. Here the CDR3 DNA reads TGTGCCAGCAGCTCCGTCGACAGGGGAGGGCACGAGCAGTACTTC. Filled out from reference TRBV11-2 and TRBJ2-7, the complete variable domain reads EAGVAQSPRYKIIEKRQSVAFWCNPISGHATLYWYQQILGQGPKLLIQFQNNGVVDDSQLPKDRFSAERLKGVDSTLKIQPAKLEDSAVYLCASSSVDRGGHEQYFGPGTRLTVT.

A few counts support this clone. The chain uses TRBV29-1 and TRBJ2-3; D ambiguous. From germline, CDR1 is SQVTM and CDR2 ANQGSEA. The V and J ends lost 2 bases and 3 bases respectively, with 6 bases between them. This CDR3 comprises 12 residues. Here the CDR3 reads CSVEYGTDTQYF. For the CDR3, the DNA is TGCAGCGTTGAATATGGTACAGATACGCAGTATTTT.

The genes are TRBV11-2 and TRBJ1-3, with 12 bases matching TRBD1. CDR1 and CDR2 (germline): SGHAT, FQNNGV. V lost 4 bases, J lost 3 bases, and 13 bases stayed unmatched. The CDR3 sequence is 19 residues long. CDR3 in amino acids: CASSSLWDRGRTSGNTIYF. For the CDR3, the DNA is TGTGCCAGCAGCTCTCTTTGGGACAGGGGGCGAACTAGTGGAAACACCATATATTTT.

This clone is categorized as medium-sized (0.01 to 0.1%). This chain joins TRBV2 and TRBJ2-5; 8 bases align to TRBD2. From germline, CDR1 is SNHLY and CDR2 FYNNEI. V lost 5 bases, J lost 5 bases, and 7 bases stayed unmatched. This CDR3 is 14 amino acids long. This chain's CDR3 is CASSKIAGSETQYF. Written as DNA, the CDR3 is TGTGCCAGCAGTAAGATAGCGGGGTCCGAGACCCAGTACTTC.

As concerns this clone: A much larger clone is a single base away; this may be a read error. The chain's CDR3 is CASSIGSNQPQHF. CDR3 nucleotide sequence: TGTGCCAGCAGCATAGGCAGCAATCAGCCCCAGCATTTT. The chain couples TRBV7-9 to TRBJ1-5; no firm D call. The CDR3 covers 13 residues. From germline, CDR1 is SEHNR and CDR2 FQNEAQ (reference sequence). V lost 5 bases and J lost 1, with 6 bases in between.

The rearrangement joins TRBV2 to TRBJ2-2; perhaps TRBD1 as D (5 bases). CDR1 and CDR2 (germline): SNHLY, FYNNEI. The CDR3 contains 14 residues. Between the trimmed V and J ends, which lost 5 bases and 3 bases, there was a span of 10 bases. This CDR3 reads CASSLRAYTGELFF. In DNA form, the CDR3 reads TGTGCCAGCAGTCTCAGGGCTTACACCGGGGAGCTGTTTTTT.

The chain employs TRBV7-6 and TRBJ1-5; D is uncertain. The CDR3 consists of 12 residues. Germline values: CDR1 SGHVS, CDR2 FNYEAQ. With 3 bases removed from V and 2 bases from J, the gap between germline ends came to 2 bases. The CDR3 nucleotides are TGTGCCAGCAGCTTTGGCAATCAGCCCCAGCATTTT. Translating it yields CASSFGNQPQHF.

The chain recombines TRBV15 with TRBJ1-3; D perhaps matches TRBD1 (6 bases). Germline values: CDR1 LNHNV, CDR2 YYDKDF (reference sequence). This CDR3 is 18 amino acids long. Trimming pared 0 bases from V and 6 bases from J, leaving 21 bases between. The CDR3 DNA reads as TGTGCCACCAGCAGAGATTTTATGTTGGGGAGGGGGGAAAACACCATATATTTT. It specifies CATSRDFMLGRGENTIYF.

The chain combines TRBV28 with TRBJ1-2; 7 bases are a match to TRBD1. The CDR3 is 14 residues long. Trimming took 4 bases from V and 8 from J; bases not matched to a gene: 10. Germline V gene sequence: CDR1 MDHEN, CDR2 SYDVKM. CDR3 sequence: CASSSPTGWSGYTF. CDR3 DNA sequence: TGTGCCAGCAGTTCGCCGACAGGGTGGAGCGGCTACACCTTC.

The table lists this clone with a count of one. CDR3 region: CASSDPGTSGGVDTQYF. CDR3 DNA: TGTGCCAGCAGTGACCCCGGGACTAGCGGGGGGGTGGATACGCAGTATTTT. The chain combines TRBV6-1 with TRBJ2-3; 16 nucleotides line up with TRBD2. The germline V gene has CDR1 MNHNS and CDR2 SASEGT. V lost 3 bases to trimming and J lost 6 bases; unmatched junction nucleotides: 6. The CDR3 consists of 17 residues.

The rearrangement links TRBV28 to TRBJ2-1, with D perhaps assigned TRBD1 or TRBD2 (6 bases each). CDR3 length equals 15 residues. From germline, CDR1 is MDHEN and CDR2 SYDVKM. Trimming stripped 3 bases from V and 6 bases from J, with 15 bases between. This chain's CDR3 is CASSLYVEGVNEQFF. The CDR3 DNA reads TGTGCCAGCAGTTTGTACGTGGAGGGGGTCAATGAGCAGTTCTTC.

This clone appeared a few times. J is TRBJ1-5 and V is TRBV28; 9 bases are a match to TRBD1. The germline V gene has CDR1 MDHEN and CDR2 SYDVKM. The length of the CDR3 is 16 residues. The V and J ends lost 2 bases and 3 bases, in that order; junction bases with no gene match: 5. The CDR3 sequence: CASSLAGTGLNQPQHF. CDR3 nucleotides: TGTGCCAGCAGTTTAGCCGGGACAGGGCTCAATCAGCCCCAGCATTTT.

In nucleotides, the CDR3 is TGTGCCAGCAGTGAAGAACTGGGGGCGGGCTACACCTTC. Translation gives CASSEELGAGYTF. The chain has TRBV6-1 and TRBJ1-2, with a tentative D call TRBD1 (6 bases). V was cut by 1 base and J by 8 bases, with 11 bases left in between. Looked up from germline, CDR1 is MNHNS and CDR2 is SASEGT. This CDR3 contains 13 residues.